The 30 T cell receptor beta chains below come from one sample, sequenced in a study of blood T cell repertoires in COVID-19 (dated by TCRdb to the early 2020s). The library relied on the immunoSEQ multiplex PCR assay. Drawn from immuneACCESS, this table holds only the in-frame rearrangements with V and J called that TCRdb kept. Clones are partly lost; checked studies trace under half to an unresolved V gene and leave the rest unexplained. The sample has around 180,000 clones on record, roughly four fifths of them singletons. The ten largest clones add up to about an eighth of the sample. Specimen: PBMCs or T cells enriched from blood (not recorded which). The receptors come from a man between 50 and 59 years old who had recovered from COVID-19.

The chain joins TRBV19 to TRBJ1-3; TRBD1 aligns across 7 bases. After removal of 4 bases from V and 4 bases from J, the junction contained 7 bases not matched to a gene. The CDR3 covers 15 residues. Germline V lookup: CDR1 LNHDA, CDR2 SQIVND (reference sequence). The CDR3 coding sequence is TGTGCCAGTAGTACCCGCGGACAGGTCGGAAACACCATATATTTT. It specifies CASSTRGQVGNTIYF.

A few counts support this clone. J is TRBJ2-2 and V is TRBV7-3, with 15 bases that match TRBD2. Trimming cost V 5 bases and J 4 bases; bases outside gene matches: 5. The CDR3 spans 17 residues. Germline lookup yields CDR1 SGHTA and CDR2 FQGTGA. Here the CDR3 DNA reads TGTGCCAGCAGCCCGGGACTAGCGGGGGGTCTCACCGGGGAGCTGTTTTTT. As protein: CASSPGLAGGLTGELFF.

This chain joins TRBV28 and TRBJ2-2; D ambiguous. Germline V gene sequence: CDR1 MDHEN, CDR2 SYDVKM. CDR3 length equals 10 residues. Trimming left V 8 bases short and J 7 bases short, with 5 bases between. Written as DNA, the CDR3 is TGTGCCAGCTGGCACGGGGAGCTGTTTTTT. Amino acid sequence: CASWHGELFF.

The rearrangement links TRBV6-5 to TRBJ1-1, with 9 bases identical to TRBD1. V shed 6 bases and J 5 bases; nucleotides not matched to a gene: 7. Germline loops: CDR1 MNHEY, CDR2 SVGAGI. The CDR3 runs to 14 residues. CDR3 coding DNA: TGTGCCAGCAGCACGGACAGGGGTGGGACTGAAGCTTTCTTT. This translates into CASSTDRGGTEAFF.

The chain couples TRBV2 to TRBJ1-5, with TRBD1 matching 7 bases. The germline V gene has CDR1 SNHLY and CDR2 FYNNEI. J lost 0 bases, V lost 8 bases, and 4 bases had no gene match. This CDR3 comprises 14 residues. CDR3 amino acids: CASGTAYSNQPQHF. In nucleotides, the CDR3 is TGTGCCAGCGGGACAGCGTATAGCAATCAGCCCCAGCATTTT.

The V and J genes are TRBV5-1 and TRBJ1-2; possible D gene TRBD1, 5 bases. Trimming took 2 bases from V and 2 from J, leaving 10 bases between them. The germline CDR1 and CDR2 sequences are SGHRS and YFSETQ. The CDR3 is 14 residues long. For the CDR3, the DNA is TGCGCCAGCAGCTTCGGACAAACCAACTATGGCTACACCTTC. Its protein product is CASSFGQTNYGYTF.

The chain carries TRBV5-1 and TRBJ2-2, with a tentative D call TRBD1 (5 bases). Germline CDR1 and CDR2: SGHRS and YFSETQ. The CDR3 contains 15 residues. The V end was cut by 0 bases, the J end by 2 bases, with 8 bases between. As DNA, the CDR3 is TGCGCCAGCAGCTTGGGGCAGGGTAACACCGGGGAGCTGTTTTTT. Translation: CASSLGQGNTGELFF.

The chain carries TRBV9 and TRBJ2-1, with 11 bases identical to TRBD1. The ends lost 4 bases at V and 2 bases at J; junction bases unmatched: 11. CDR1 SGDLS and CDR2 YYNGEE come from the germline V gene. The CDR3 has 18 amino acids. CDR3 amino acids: CASSPRTGGPSTYNEQFF. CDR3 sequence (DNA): TGTGCCAGCAGCCCCCGGACAGGGGGCCCCTCGACCTACAATGAGCAGTTCTTC.

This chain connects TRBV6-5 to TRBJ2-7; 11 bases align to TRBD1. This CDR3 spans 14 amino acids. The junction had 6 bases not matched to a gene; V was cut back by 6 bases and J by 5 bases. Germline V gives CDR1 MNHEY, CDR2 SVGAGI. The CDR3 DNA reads TGTGCCAGCAGAATAAGGACAGGGGGCCACGAGCAGTACTTC. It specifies CASRIRTGGHEQYF.

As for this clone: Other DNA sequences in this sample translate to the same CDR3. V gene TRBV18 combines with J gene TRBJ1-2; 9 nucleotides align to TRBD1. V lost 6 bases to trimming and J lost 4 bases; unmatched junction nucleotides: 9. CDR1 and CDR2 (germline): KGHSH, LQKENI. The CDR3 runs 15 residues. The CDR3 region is CASSPAGTGTYGYTF. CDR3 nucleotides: TGTGCCAGCTCGCCCGCCGGGACAGGGACCTATGGCTACACCTTC.

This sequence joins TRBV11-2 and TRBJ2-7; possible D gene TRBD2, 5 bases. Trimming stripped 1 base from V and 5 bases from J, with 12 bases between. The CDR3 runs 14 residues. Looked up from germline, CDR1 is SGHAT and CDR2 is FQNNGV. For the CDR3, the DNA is TGTGCCAGCAGCTTAGGAGGGAATCGTAACGAGCAGTACTTC. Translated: CASSLGGNRNEQYF.

CDR3 amino acids: CASSINRATGYTF. The CDR3 region has the DNA TGTGCCAGTAGTATAAACAGGGCGACGGGCTACACCTTC. V usage is TRBV19 and J usage is TRBJ1-2; perhaps TRBD1 as D (6 bases). The CDR3 runs 13 residues. Germline V gene sequence: CDR1 LNHDA, CDR2 SQIVND (reference sequence). V lost 2 bases and J 8 bases, leaving 12 bases between the germline ends. The full variable domain, in which reference TRBV19 and TRBJ1-2 provide the parts outside the CDR3, is DGGITQSPKYLFRKEGQNVTLSCEQNLNHDAMYWYRQDPGQGLRLIYYSQIVNDFQKGDIAEGYSVSREKKESFPLTVTSAQKNPTAFYLCASSINRATGYTFGSGTRLTVV.

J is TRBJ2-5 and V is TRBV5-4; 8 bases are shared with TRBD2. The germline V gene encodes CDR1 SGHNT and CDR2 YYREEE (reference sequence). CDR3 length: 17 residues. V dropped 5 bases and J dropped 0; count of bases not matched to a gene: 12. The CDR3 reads CASSQGGTSGYQETQYF. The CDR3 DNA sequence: TGTGCCAGCAGTCAAGGGGGTACTAGCGGATACCAAGAGACCCAGTACTTC.

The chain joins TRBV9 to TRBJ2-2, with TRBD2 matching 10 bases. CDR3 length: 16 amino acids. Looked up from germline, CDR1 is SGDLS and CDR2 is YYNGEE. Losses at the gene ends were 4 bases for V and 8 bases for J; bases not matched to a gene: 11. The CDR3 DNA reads TGTGCCAGCAGCCCCGGGCGGGCTAGCGGGGGAGGGGAGCTGTTTTTT. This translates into CASSPGRASGGGELFF.

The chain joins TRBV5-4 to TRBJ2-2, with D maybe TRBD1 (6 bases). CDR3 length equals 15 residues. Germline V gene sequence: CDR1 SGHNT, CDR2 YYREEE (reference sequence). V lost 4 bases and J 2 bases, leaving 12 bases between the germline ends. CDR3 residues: CASSPGQSNTGELFF. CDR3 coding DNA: TGTGCCAGCAGCCCGGGACAATCTAACACCGGGGAGCTGTTTTTT.

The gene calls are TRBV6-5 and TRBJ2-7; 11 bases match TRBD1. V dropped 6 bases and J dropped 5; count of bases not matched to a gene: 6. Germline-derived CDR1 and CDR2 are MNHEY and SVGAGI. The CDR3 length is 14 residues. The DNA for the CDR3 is TGTGCCAGCAGGATGGACAGGGGGCGCGACGAGCAGTACTTC. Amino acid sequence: CASRMDRGRDEQYF.

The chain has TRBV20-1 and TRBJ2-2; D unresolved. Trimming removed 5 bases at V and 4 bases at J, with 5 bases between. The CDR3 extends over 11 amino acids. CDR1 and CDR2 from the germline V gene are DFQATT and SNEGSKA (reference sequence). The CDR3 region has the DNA TGCAGTGCTCGCGGCACCGGGGAGCTGTTTTTT. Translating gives CSARGTGELFF.

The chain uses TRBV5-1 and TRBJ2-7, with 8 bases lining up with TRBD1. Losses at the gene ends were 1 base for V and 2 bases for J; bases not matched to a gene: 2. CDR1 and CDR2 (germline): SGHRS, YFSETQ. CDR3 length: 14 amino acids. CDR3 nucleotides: TGCGCCAGCAGCTTGAGGGACAGGACCTACGAGCAGTACTTC. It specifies CASSLRDRTYEQYF. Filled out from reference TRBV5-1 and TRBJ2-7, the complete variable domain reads KAGVTQTPRYLIKTRGQQVTLSCSPISGHRSVSWYQQTPGQGLQFLFEYFSETQRNKGNFPGRFSGRQFSNSRSEMNVSTLELGDSALYLCASSLRDRTYEQYFGPGTRLTVT.

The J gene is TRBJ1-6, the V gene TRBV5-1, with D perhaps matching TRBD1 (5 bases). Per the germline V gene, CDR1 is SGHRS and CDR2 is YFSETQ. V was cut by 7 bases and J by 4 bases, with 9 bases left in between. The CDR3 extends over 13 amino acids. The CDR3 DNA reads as TGCGCCAGCTCGACAGATTATAATTCACCCCTCCACTTT. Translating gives CASSTDYNSPLHF.

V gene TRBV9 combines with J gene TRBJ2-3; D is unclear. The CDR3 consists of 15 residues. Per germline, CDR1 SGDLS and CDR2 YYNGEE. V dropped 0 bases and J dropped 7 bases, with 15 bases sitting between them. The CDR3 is CASSVADLGENTQYF. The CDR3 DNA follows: TGTGCCAGCAGCGTAGCTGATCTTGGAGAGAATACGCAGTATTTT.

CDR3 sequence reads: CATSAGRTGELFF. For the CDR3, the DNA is TGTGCCACCAGTGCGGGGAGGACCGGGGAGCTGTTTTTT. The chain joins TRBV24-1 to TRBJ2-2; TRBD2 is a possible D gene (6 bases). CDR1 is KGHDR, CDR2 SFDVKD, per germline. This CDR3 contains 13 residues. Trimming removed 5 bases at V and 5 bases at J, with 8 bases between.

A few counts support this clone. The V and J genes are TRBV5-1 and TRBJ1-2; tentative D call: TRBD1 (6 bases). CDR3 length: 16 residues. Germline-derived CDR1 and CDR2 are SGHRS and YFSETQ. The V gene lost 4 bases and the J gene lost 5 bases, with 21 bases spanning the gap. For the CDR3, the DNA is TGCGCCAGCAGCCTGGGTGGGGGCAGAGAGCAGTATGGCTACACCTTC. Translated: CASSLGGGREQYGYTF. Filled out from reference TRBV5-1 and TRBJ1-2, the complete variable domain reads KAGVTQTPRYLIKTRGQQVTLSCSPISGHRSVSWYQQTPGQGLQFLFEYFSETQRNKGNFPGRFSGRQFSNSRSEMNVSTLELGDSALYLCASSLGGGREQYGYTFGSGTRLTVV.

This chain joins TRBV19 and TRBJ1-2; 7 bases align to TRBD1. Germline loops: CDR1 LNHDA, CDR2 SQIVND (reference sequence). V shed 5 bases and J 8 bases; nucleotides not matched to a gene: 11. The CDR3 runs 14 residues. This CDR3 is CASSPGQSFEGYTF. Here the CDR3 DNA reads TGTGCCAGTAGTCCGGGACAGTCGTTTGAGGGCTACACCTTC.

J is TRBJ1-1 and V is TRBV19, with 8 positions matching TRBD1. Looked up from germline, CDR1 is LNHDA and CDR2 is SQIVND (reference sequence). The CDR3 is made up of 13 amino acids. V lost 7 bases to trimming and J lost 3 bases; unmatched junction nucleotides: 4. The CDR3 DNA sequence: TGTGCCAGTAAAGGACAGGGCTACACTGAAGCTTTCTTT. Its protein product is CASKGQGYTEAFF. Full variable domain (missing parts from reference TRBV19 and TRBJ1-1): DGGITQSPKYLFRKEGQNVTLSCEQNLNHDAMYWYRQDPGQGLRLIYYSQIVNDFQKGDIAEGYSVSREKKESFPLTVTSAQKNPTAFYLCASKGQGYTEAFFGQGTRLTVV.

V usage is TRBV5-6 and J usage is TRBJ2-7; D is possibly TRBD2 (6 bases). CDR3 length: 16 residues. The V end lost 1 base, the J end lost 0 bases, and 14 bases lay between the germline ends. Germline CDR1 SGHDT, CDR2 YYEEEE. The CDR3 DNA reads TGTGCCAGCAGCTTGCGTACGGGGGAGGTCTCCTACGAGCAGTACTTC. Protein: CASSLRTGEVSYEQYF.

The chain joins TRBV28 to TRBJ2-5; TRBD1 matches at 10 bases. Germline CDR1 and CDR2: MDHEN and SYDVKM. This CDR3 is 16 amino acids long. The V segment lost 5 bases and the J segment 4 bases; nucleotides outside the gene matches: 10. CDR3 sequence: CASSASGTGEAETQYF. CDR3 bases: TGTGCCAGCAGTGCGTCCGGGACAGGGGAGGCAGAGACCCAGTACTTC. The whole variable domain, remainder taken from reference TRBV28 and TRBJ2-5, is DVKVTQSSRYLVKRTGEKVFLECVQDMDHENMFWYRQDPGLGLRLIYFSYDVKMKEKGDIPEGYSVSREKKERFSLILESASTNQTSMYLCASSASGTGEAETQYFGPGTRLLVL.

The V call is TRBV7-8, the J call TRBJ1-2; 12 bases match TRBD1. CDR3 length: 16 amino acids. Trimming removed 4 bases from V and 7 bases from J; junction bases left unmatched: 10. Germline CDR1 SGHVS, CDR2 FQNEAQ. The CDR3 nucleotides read TGTGCCAGCAGCTCCGGGACAGGGGGCCCCTTAGGTGGCTACACCTTC. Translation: CASSSGTGGPLGGYTF.

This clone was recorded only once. CDR3 nucleotides: TGTGCCAGCAGCCAACGGGGGGAGCAGTACTTC. This sequence encodes CASSQRGEQYF. The rearrangement uses TRBV14 and TRBJ2-7; tentative D call: TRBD2 (6 bases). In germline, CDR1 is SGHDN, CDR2 FVKESK. V was shortened by 2 bases and J by 7 bases, with 6 bases between the two germline ends. This CDR3 spans 11 amino acids.

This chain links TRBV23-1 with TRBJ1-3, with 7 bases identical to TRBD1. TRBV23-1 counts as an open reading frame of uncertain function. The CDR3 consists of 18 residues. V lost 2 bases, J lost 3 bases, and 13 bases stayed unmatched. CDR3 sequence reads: CASSQRGTEGQFGNTIYF. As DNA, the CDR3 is TGCGCCAGCAGTCAAAGGGGTACTGAGGGACAGTTTGGAAACACCATATATTTT.

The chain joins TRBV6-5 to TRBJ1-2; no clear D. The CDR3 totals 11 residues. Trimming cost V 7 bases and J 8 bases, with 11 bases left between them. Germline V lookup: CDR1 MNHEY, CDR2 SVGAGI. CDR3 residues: CASTEGQGYTF. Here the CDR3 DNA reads TGTGCCAGCACCGAGGGTCAAGGCTACACCTTC.